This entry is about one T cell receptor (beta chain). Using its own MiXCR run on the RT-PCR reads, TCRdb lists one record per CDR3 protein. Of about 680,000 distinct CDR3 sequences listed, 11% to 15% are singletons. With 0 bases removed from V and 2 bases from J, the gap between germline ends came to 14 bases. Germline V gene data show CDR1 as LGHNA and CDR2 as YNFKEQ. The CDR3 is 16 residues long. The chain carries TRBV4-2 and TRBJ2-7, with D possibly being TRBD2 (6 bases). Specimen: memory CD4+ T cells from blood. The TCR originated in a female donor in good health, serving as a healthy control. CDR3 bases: TGTGCCAGCAGCCAAGATCAAGGAGGGCCGGCCTACGAGCAGTACTTC. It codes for CASSQDQGGPAYEQYF.